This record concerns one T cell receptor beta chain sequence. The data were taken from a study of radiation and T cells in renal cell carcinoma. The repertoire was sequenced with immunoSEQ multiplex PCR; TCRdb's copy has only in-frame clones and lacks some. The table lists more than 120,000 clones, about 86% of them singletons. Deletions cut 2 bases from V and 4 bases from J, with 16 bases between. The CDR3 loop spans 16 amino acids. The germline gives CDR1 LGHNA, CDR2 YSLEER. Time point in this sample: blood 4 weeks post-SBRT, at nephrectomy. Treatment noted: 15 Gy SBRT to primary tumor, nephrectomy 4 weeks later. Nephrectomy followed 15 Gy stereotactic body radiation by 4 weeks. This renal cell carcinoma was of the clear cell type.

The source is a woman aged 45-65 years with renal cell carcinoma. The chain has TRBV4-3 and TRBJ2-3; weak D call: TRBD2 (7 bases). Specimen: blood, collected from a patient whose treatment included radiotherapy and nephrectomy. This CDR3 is CASSQRTGGVPDTQYF. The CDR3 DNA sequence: TGCGCCAGCAGCCAAAGGACGGGGGGCGTCCCAGATACGCAGTATTTT.